This passage covers 13 T cell receptor beta chains from one sample sequenced in a study of blood T cell repertoires in COVID-19. Sequenced by immunoSEQ multiplex PCR; TCRdb stores in-frame clones only, minus some. This table has around 170,000 clones, 85% to 90% appearing once. What was sequenced was peripheral blood. The receptor source for this set is a man in his forties or fifties with active or convalescent COVID-19.

V and J are TRBV2 and TRBJ2-3, with 7 positions matching TRBD1. The V segment lost 9 bases and the J segment 4 bases; nucleotides outside the gene matches: 13. CDR1 is SNHLY and CDR2 is FYNNEI in the germline V gene. The CDR3 runs 15 residues. Written as DNA, the CDR3 is TGTGCCAGTATCCGCGAACAGGGGCGGGCAGATACGCAGTATTTT. Translation: CASIREQGRADTQYF.

This chain connects TRBV7-2 to TRBJ2-3; D unresolved. The CDR3 extends over 15 amino acids. The V end was cut by 3 bases, the J end by 5 bases, with 15 bases between. CDR1 and CDR2 from the germline V gene are SGHTA and FQGNSA. CDR3 amino acids: CASSLLNYLGDTQYF. In DNA, the CDR3 is TGTGCCAGCAGCTTGCTCAACTACCTGGGAGATACGCAGTATTTT. Full variable domain (remainder filled in from reference TRBV7-2 and TRBJ2-3): GAGVSQSPSNKVTEKGKDVELRCDPISGHTALYWYRQSLGQGLEFLIYFQGNSAPDKSGLPSDRFSAERTGGSVSTLTIQRTQQEDSAVYLCASSLLNYLGDTQYFGPGTRLTVL.

This clone showed up just once. This chain links TRBV6-5 with TRBJ1-2, with 7 bases fitting TRBD1. Germline V gene sequence: CDR1 MNHEY, CDR2 SVGAGI. Trimming removed 2 bases from V and 3 bases from J; junction bases left unmatched: 0. This CDR3 spans 13 amino acids. Here the CDR3 reads CASSYGTDYGYTF. CDR3 DNA sequence: TGTGCCAGCAGTTACGGGACAGACTATGGCTACACCTTC.

The gene calls are TRBV4-3 and TRBJ2-3, with TRBD2 matching over 7 bases. The CDR3 is made up of 14 amino acids. The ends lost 4 bases at V and 4 bases at J; junction bases unmatched: 5. Looked up from germline, CDR1 is LGHNA and CDR2 is YSLEER. The CDR3 bases are TGCGCCAGCAGCCTTGGCGGGAGCCCAGATACGCAGTATTTT. Translated: CASSLGGSPDTQYF.

The J gene is TRBJ1-5, the V gene TRBV2, with D perhaps TRBD1 (5 bases). The CDR3 is 15 amino acids. Germline V gives CDR1 SNHLY, CDR2 FYNNEI. The germline V and J ends were trimmed by 7 bases and 0 bases, with 13 bases remaining between them. Here the CDR3 DNA reads TGTGCCAGCACCACGGACAAGCTTAGCAATCAGCCCCAGCATTTT. It yields the protein CASTTDKLSNQPQHF.

The rearrangement joins TRBV20-1 to TRBJ1-1; no definite D call. Germline CDR1 reads DFQATT; CDR2 reads SNEGSKA (reference sequence). The CDR3 sequence is 11 residues long. Trimming left V 4 bases short and J 1 base short, with 4 bases between. For the CDR3, the DNA is TGCAGTGCTATTAGGAACACTGAAGCTTTCTTT. This gives the protein CSAIRNTEAFF.

The chain joins TRBV24-1 to TRBJ2-1; TRBD2 matches 14 bases. Germline values: CDR1 KGHDR, CDR2 SFDVKD. This CDR3 has 16 residues. Trimming removed 7 bases from V and 8 bases from J; junction bases left unmatched: 9. CDR3: CATRGTSGSWGDEQFF. CDR3 bases: TGTGCCACCAGGGGGACTAGCGGGAGCTGGGGCGATGAGCAGTTCTTC.

V usage is TRBV14 and J usage is TRBJ2-1, with 9 bases that match TRBD2. Germline V gives CDR1 SGHDN, CDR2 FVKESK. V trimming: 4 bases; J trimming: 3 bases; junction bases outside the gene matches: 4. The length of the CDR3 is 15 residues. The CDR3 region has the DNA TGTGCCAGCAGCCGCGGGACTAGCAGCTACAATGAGCAGTTCTTC. This translates into CASSRGTSSYNEQFF.

The CDR3 sequence is CASSQELASRGAEAFF. The CDR3 bases are TGTGCCAGCAGCCAAGAACTGGCCTCCCGGGGTGCTGAAGCTTTCTTT. The J gene is TRBJ1-1, the V gene TRBV4-2; D call uncertain. The CDR3 has 16 amino acids. From germline, CDR1 is LGHNA and CDR2 YNFKEQ. V lost 0 bases, J lost 6 bases, and 17 bases lay in between.

The chain couples TRBV29-1 to TRBJ1-1; 7 positions match TRBD1. This CDR3 is 10 amino acids long. The V segment lost 6 bases and the J segment 7 bases; nucleotides outside the gene matches: 2. In germline, CDR1 is SQVTM, CDR2 ANQGSEA. CDR3 bases: TGCAGCGTCAGGGGGTATGAAGCTTTCTTT. This sequence encodes CSVRGYEAFF.

The chain couples TRBV7-9 to TRBJ1-1; TRBD1 agrees at 10 bases. The germline gives CDR1 SEHNR, CDR2 FQNEAQ (reference sequence). This CDR3 comprises 17 residues. Trimming at V came to 3 bases and at J to 1 base, leaving 8 bases not matched to a gene. Here the CDR3 reads CASSFLAGQGTNTEAFF. CDR3 bases: TGTGCCAGCAGCTTTCTCGCGGGACAGGGGACGAACACTGAAGCTTTCTTT.

The chain carries TRBV2 and TRBJ1-2; D remains unclear. The CDR3 loop spans 13 amino acids. In germline, CDR1 is SNHLY, CDR2 FYNNEI. Deletions cut 2 bases from V and 3 bases from J, with 7 bases between. CDR3 nucleotide sequence: TGTGCCAGCAGTGAAATCAGTTACTATGGCTACACCTTC. Its protein is CASSEISYYGYTF. The full variable domain, its missing parts supplied by reference TRBV2 and TRBJ1-2, is EPEVTQTPSHQVTQMGQEVILRCVPISNHLYFYWYRQILGQKVEFLVSFYNNEISEKSEIFDDQFSVERPDGSNFTLKIRSTKLEDSAMYFCASSEISYYGYTFGSGTRLTVV.

The chain joins TRBV21-1 to TRBJ1-3. TRBV21-1 is flagged as a pseudogene. This CDR3 comprises 21 residues. The CDR3 loop is CASSKTNRSCGDRSSGNTIYF. The CDR3 DNA sequence: TGTGCCAGCAGCAAAACCAATCGCTCCTGCGGGGACCGAAGCTCTGGAAACACCATATATTTT.